The source of this T cell receptor beta chain is a study of T cells in Graves' hyperthyroidism and ophthalmopathy. Study-level points and caveats: A model built on 13 V-J features separated ophthalmopathy from stable hyperthyroidism. Median prediction lead before ophthalmopathy onset was 6 to 8 months with the model.

Using RNA transcripts as the source, TCR beta CDR3 regions were amplified. The TCR CDR3 was amplified in a first-round RT-PCR using the HTBI primer set. TCRdb reanalysed the multiplex PCR reads using MiXCR and keeps one entry per CDR3 protein. This table has approximately 100,000 distinct CDR3 sequences, approximately 42% appearing once. There are many counts of this clonotype. Its matching antigen is unknown. CDR3 length: 13 residues. Trimming removed 2 bases from V and 3 bases from J, with 7 bases in between. V is TRBV12-3 or TRBV12-4 and J is TRBJ1-2; D remains unclear. Sequenced material: peripheral blood or thyroid tissue (not recorded which). The source is a woman under 40 with Graves' hyperthyroidism. The CDR3 is CASSLNGYYGYTF. The CDR3, as DNA: TGTGCCAGCAGTTTAAATGGGTACTATGGCTACACCTTC.